The 21 T cell receptor beta chains listed next were all sequenced from one sample in a study of CD8 T cells in Susac syndrome. An input of roughly 0.5 to 1 ug of RNA was subjected to reverse transcription using random hexamers. TCRdb used MiXCR to reprocess the immunoSEQ multiplex PCR reads, holding one entry per CDR3 protein. The data show about 130,000 distinct CDR3 sequences, approximately 90% seen once. Input material: CD8+ T cells from PBMCs. All receptors come from a human donor with multiple sclerosis.

This chain connects TRBV25-1 to TRBJ2-3, with unresolved D. The V and J ends lost 4 bases and 6 bases respectively, with 8 bases between them. This CDR3 region has 12 residues. Germline assignment: CDR1 MGHDK and CDR2 SYGVNS. The chain's CDR3 is CASSVLRDTQYF. The DNA of the CDR3 is TGTGCCAGCAGTGTTCTTAGGGATACGCAGTATTTT.

The rearrangement uses TRBV19 and TRBJ2-7; D is perhaps TRBD1 (6 bases). The CDR3 has 14 residues. V lost 4 bases to trimming and J lost 2 bases, with 12 bases between them. Germline V lookup: CDR1 LNHDA, CDR2 SQIVND (reference sequence). The DNA of the CDR3 is TGTGCCAGTAGTACGGGGACACAAGCCTACGAGCAGTACTTC. Translation gives CASSTGTQAYEQYF.

The chain couples TRBV7-3 to TRBJ2-1, with D perhaps TRBD2 (6 bases). The length of the CDR3 is 15 residues. Germline assignment: CDR1 SGHTA and CDR2 FQGTGA. Trimming removed 0 bases at V and 7 bases at J, with 13 bases between. The CDR3 is CASSLTGGRMNEQFF. As DNA, the CDR3 is TGTGCCAGCAGCTTAACCGGAGGGAGGATGAATGAGCAGTTCTTC.

The chain combines TRBV29-1 with TRBJ2-3; weak D call: TRBD1 (6 bases). The germline gives CDR1 SQVTM, CDR2 ANQGSEA. The ends were cut back, 6 bases at V and 6 bases at J, with 10 bases in the middle. There are 11 residues in the CDR3. The CDR3 DNA reads as TGCAGCGTCCACAGGGTTGATACGCAGTATTTT. Translation gives CSVHRVDTQYF.

This chain uses TRBV18 with TRBJ1-1; D call uncertain. The length of the CDR3 is 17 residues. Germline CDR1 reads KGHSH; CDR2 reads LQKENI. The V end lost 4 bases, the J end lost 4 bases, and 22 bases lay between the germline ends. In DNA form, the CDR3 reads TGTGCCAGCTCACTCGTAGGTGTCAGTCGTTGGCCCACTGAAGCTTTCTTT. It encodes CASSLVGVSRWPTEAFF.

The chain is built from TRBV19 and TRBJ1-1; D might be TRBD1 (5 bases). The CDR3 is made up of 13 amino acids. The V end was cut by 3 bases, the J end by 3 bases, with 8 bases between. Germline V gives CDR1 LNHDA, CDR2 SQIVND (reference sequence). The DNA for the CDR3 is TGTGCCAGTAGTATCGGGGGGTACACTGAAGCTTTCTTT. It specifies CASSIGGYTEAFF. Full variable domain (rest looked up from reference TRBV19 and TRBJ1-1): DGGITQSPKYLFRKEGQNVTLSCEQNLNHDAMYWYRQDPGQGLRLIYYSQIVNDFQKGDIAEGYSVSREKKESFPLTVTSAQKNPTAFYLCASSIGGYTEAFFGQGTRLTVV.

This CDR3 is CASSLWGGSYEQYF. The DNA for the CDR3 is TGTGCCAGCAGTTTATGGGGGGGAAGCTACGAGCAGTACTTC. This chain connects TRBV27 to TRBJ2-7, with 7 bases identical to TRBD2. The CDR3 sequence is 14 residues long. After removal of 1 base from V and 3 bases from J, the junction contained 3 bases not matched to a gene. Germline CDR1 is MNHEY and CDR2 is SMNVEV (reference sequence).

This chain connects TRBV25-1 to TRBJ2-3; 9 bases map to TRBD2. CDR3 length equals 18 residues. The germline V gene has CDR1 MGHDK and CDR2 SYGVNS. V was pared by 3 bases and J by 1 base, with 11 bases of the junction left unmatched. CDR3 sequence: CASSDGFSGSVGTDTQYF. The CDR3 DNA sequence: TGTGCCAGCAGTGACGGCTTTAGCGGGAGTGTGGGCACAGATACGCAGTATTTT.

The J gene is TRBJ1-1, the V gene TRBV3-1; perhaps TRBD1 as D (5 bases). CDR1 is LGHDT and CDR2 is YNNKEL in the germline V gene (reference sequence). There are 14 residues in the CDR3. Trimming took 0 bases from V and 4 from J, leaving 9 bases between them. CDR3 bases: TGTGCCAGCAGCCAAGACAGGGAGACCACTGAAGCTTTCTTT. Encoded protein: CASSQDRETTEAFF.

This chain joins TRBV4-3 and TRBJ2-1; D not resolved. Trimming cost V 0 bases and J 6 bases, with 18 bases left between them. This CDR3 comprises 17 residues. The V gene's germline CDR1 is LGHNA and CDR2 YSLEER. The CDR3 DNA is TGCGCCAGCAGCCAAGATAGGGCAGGTCTCACTTCCAATGAGCAGTTCTTC. Translated, it gives CASSQDRAGLTSNEQFF.

The chain joins TRBV4-3 to TRBJ2-5; D is perhaps TRBD1 or TRBD2 (5 bases each). Trimming took off 4 bases at V and 5 bases at J, with 17 bases between the two ends. This CDR3 is 15 amino acids long. Per germline, CDR1 LGHNA and CDR2 YSLEER. The CDR3 bases are TGCGCCAGCAGCCCGGAGTTTGGGGGTTGGGAGACCCAGTACTTC. Protein product: CASSPEFGGWETQYF.

This chain uses TRBV7-9 with TRBJ2-2; D might be TRBD1 (5 bases). V shed 5 bases and J shed 0 bases, with 16 bases lying between them. CDR3 length equals 17 residues. CDR1 and CDR2 (germline): SEHNR, FQNEAQ (reference sequence). The CDR3 here is CASSPWAQGPNTGELFF. The CDR3 region has the DNA TGTGCCAGCAGCCCATGGGCGCAGGGTCCGAACACCGGGGAGCTGTTTTTT.

The gene calls are TRBV29-1 and TRBJ2-5; the match to TRBD1 covers 7 bases. The J segment lost 5 bases and the V segment lost 3 bases, leaving 12 bases of the junction unmatched. Germline values: CDR1 SQVTM, CDR2 ANQGSEA. CDR3 length: 15 residues. DNA of the CDR3: TGCAGCGTTGAGATCGGGCAGGGGGTGGTGGAGACCCAGTACTTC. This gives the protein CSVEIGQGVVETQYF.

V usage is TRBV6-5 and J usage is TRBJ2-3, with TRBD1 matching 9 bases. Germline V gives CDR1 MNHEY, CDR2 SVGAGI. After removal of 2 bases from V and 6 bases from J, the junction contained 9 bases not matched to a gene. This CDR3 contains 16 residues. The DNA for the CDR3 is TGTGCCAGCAGTTACAACTGGGGACAGGGCGGCGATACGCAGTATTTT. This codes for CASSYNWGQGGDTQYF.

The genes are TRBV20-1 and TRBJ1-1; D is uncertain. Germline CDR1 and CDR2: DFQATT and SNEGSKA (reference sequence). This CDR3 is built from 13 residues. With 0 bases removed from V and 2 bases from J, the gap between germline ends came to 7 bases. CDR3 bases: TGCAGTGCTAGAGAGCCGGGTAACACTGAAGCTTTCTTT. Its protein product is CSAREPGNTEAFF.

This clonotype was found once. The chain carries TRBV3-1 and TRBJ2-5; D is tentatively TRBD1 or TRBD2 (5 bases each). Between the trimmed V and J ends, which lost 1 base and 7 bases, there was a span of 10 bases. The CDR3 covers 13 residues. Germline V lookup: CDR1 LGHDT, CDR2 YNNKEL (reference sequence). CDR3 region: CASSQVRDVTQYF. The CDR3 nucleotides read TGTGCCAGCAGCCAAGTCAGGGACGTGACCCAGTACTTC.

The genes are TRBV20-1 and TRBJ2-7; 10 nucleotides line up with TRBD2. This CDR3 is 15 amino acids long. Germline V gene data show CDR1 as DFQATT and CDR2 as SNEGSKA (reference sequence). V shed 5 bases and J 4 bases; nucleotides not matched to a gene: 11. The CDR3 bases are TGCAGTGCTTACGGGGCTAGCGGGAGCCCATACGAGCAGTACTTC. Translating gives CSAYGASGSPYEQYF.

The V and J genes are TRBV6-5 and TRBJ2-1; D unclear. Deletions cut 5 bases from V and 4 bases from J, with 9 bases between. The V gene's germline CDR1 is MNHEY and CDR2 SVGAGI. The CDR3 length is 13 residues. The DNA of the CDR3 is TGTGCCAGCAGTCTATTAGAGTACAATGAGCAGTTCTTC. Translating gives CASSLLEYNEQFF.

The rearrangement joins TRBV12-3 or TRBV12-4 to TRBJ1-2; D is unclear. V was clipped by 3 bases and J by 8 bases, with 16 bases between them. The CDR3 has 14 amino acids. The CDR3: CASSFLEGEKGYTF. The CDR3 DNA is TGTGCCAGCAGTTTTTTGGAGGGCGAGAAGGGCTACACCTTC.

V is TRBV4-1 and J is TRBJ2-1; 13 positions agree with TRBD2. V lost 5 bases and J lost 0; bases outside the gene matches: 7. Germline V gene sequence: CDR1 MGHRA, CDR2 YSYEKL. The CDR3 extends over 18 amino acids. CDR3 coding DNA: TGCGCCAGCAGCAAACTAGCGGGAGGGGCTGGCTCCTACAATGAGCAGTTCTTC. Protein sequence: CASSKLAGGAGSYNEQFF.

This chain connects TRBV21-1 to TRBJ1-3. TRBV21-1 constitutes a pseudogene. The CDR3 runs 13 residues. CDR3 coding DNA: TGTCCCCGAGGGCCTCTCTCTGGAAACACCATATATTTT. Residues: CPRGPLSGNTIYF.